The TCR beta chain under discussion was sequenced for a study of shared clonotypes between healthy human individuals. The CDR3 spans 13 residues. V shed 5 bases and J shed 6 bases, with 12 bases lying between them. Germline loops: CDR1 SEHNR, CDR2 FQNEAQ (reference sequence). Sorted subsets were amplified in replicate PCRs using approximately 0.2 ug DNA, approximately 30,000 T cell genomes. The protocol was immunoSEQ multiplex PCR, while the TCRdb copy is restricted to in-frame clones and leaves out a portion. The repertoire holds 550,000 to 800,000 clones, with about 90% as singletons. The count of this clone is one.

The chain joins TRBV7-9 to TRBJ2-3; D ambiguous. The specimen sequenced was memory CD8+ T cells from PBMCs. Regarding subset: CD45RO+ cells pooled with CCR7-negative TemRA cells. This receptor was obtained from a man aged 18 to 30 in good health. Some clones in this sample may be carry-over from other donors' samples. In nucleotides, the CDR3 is TGTGCCAGCAGCCCGATTCTAGGGGATACGCAGTATTTT. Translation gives CASSPILGDTQYF.